Listed here is a single T cell receptor beta chain. Its antigen is not known. The CDR3 is made up of 16 amino acids. The germline V gene has CDR1 LNHDA and CDR2 SQIVND (reference sequence). V shed 7 bases, J shed 7 bases, and the junction held 13 bases outside the gene matches. This entry is derived from a study of T cells after yellow fever vaccination. General observations from the study: Post-booster repertoires contained most primary-vaccination clones again (roughly 96% CD4, 85% to 90% CD8).

Each CDR3 protein is one row after TCRdb ran MiXCR on the 5' RACE reads. This table holds about 320,000 distinct CDR3 sequences, 9.5% to 12% found once. The sequencing used CD4+ T cells sorted from PBMCs, collected 45 days after the yellow fever booster vaccination. V usage is TRBV19 and J usage is TRBJ2-1; 10 nucleotides agree with TRBD1. The receptor's source is a man younger than 35 who received the YFV17D yellow fever vaccine. This chain's CDR3 is CASTPLGGQGLNEQFF. Written as DNA, the CDR3 is TGTGCCAGTACCCCCCTCGGGGGACAGGGGTTGAATGAGCAGTTCTTC.